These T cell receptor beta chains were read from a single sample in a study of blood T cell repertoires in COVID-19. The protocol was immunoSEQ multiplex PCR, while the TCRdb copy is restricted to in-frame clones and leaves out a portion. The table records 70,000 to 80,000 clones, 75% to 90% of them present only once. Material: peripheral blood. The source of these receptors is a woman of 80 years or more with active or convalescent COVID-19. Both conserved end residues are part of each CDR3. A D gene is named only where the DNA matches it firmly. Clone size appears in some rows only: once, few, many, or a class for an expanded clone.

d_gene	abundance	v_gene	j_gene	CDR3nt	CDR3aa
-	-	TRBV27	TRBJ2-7	TGTGCCACCACAGGAGACGAGCAGTACTTC	CATTGDEQYF
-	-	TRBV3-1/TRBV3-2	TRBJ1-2	TGTGCCAGCAGCCAACGGGACTTCTATGGCTACACCTTC	CASSQRDFYGYTF
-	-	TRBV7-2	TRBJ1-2	TGTGCCAGCAACCTACCGACAGGTTGGCATGGCTACACCTTC	CASNLPTGWHGYTF
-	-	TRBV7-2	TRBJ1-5	TGTGCCAGCAGCTTAGACCTCGGACTTGGACAGCCCCAGCATTTT	CASSLDLGLGQPQHF
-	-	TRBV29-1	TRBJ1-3	TGCAGCGTTGAATGGTGGGAGGGGGACTCTGGAAACACCATATATTTT	CSVEWWEGDSGNTIYF
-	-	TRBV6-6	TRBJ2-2	TGTGCCAGCACAAAGGCGGGGCACACCGGGGAGCTGTTTTTT	CASTKAGHTGELFF
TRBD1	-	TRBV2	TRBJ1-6	TGTGCCGGCGGGACAGATAATAATTCACCCCTCCACTTT	CAGGTDNNSPLHF
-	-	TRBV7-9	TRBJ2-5	TGTGCCAGCAGCTTTCGGGGGAATCCGGAGACCCAGTACTTC	CASSFRGNPETQYF
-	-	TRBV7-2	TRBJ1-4	TGTGCCACCTCAACTAGGGGGTCTAATGAAAAACTGTTTTTT	CATSTRGSNEKLFF
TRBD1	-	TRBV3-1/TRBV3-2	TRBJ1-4	TGTGCCAGCAGCCAAACCTTACCGGGACAGGGGGATGAAAAACTGTTTTTT	CASSQTLPGQGDEKLFF
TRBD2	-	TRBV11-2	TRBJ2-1	TGTGCCAGCAGCTCCTATCTTCAACTAGCGGGGGGGCCGGAGGAGCAGTTCTTC	CASSSYLQLAGGPEEQFF
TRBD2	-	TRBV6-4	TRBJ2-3	TGTGCCAGCAGCCAAAAACTAGCGGGAAGCACAGATACGCAGTATTTT	CASSQKLAGSTDTQYF
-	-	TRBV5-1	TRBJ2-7	TGCGCCAGCAGCACTGGCGGGGGCCTCTCCTACGAGCAGTACTTC	CASSTGGGLSYEQYF
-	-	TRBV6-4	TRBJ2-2	TGTGCCCCAAGGGACAATACCGCGAACACCGGGGAGCTGTTTTTT	CAPRDNTANTGELFF
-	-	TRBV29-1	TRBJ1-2	TGCAGCGTTGGGGCCGGAAGACAGACCTATGGCTACACCTTC	CSVGAGRQTYGYTF
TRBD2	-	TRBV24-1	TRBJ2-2	TGTGCCACCGAGGCGGGGGGAAAGAACACCGGGGAGCTGTTTTTT	CATEAGGKNTGELFF
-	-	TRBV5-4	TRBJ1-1	TGTGCCAGCAGCTTTCAGACTGAAGCTTTCTTT	CASSFQTEAFF
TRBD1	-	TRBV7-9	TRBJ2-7	TGTGCCAGCAGCTCCCGACAGGGGCACTACGAGCAGTACTTC	CASSSRQGHYEQYF
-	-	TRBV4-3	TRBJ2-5	TGCGCCAGCAGCCTTGCCCGGACAGCATCCGGAGGGACCCAGTACTTC	CASSLARTASGGTQYF
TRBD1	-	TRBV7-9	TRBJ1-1	TGTGCCAGCACGAATCTCGTCGGGACAGGGCCCACTGAAGCTTTCTTT	CASTNLVGTGPTEAFF
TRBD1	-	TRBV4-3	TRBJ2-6	TGCGCCAGCAGCCAAGCAAGGCAGGGGGCCGGGGCCAACGTCCTGACTTTC	CASSQARQGAGANVLTF
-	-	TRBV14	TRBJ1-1	TGTGCCAGCAGCCAAGGCTTTGAGGGGAACACTGAAGCTTTCTTT	CASSQGFEGNTEAFF
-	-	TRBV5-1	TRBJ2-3	TGCGCCAGCACCCCGGACAGAAACACAGATACGCAGTATTTT	CASTPDRNTDTQYF
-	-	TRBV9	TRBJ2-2	TGTGCCAGCACCTCCGGTGGAGGGAAGAACACCGGGGAGCTGTTTTTT	CASTSGGGKNTGELFF
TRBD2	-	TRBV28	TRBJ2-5	TGTGCCAGCAGTTCCTGGACTAGCGGGGGCCTCAGACAAGAGACCCAGTACTTC	CASSSWTSGGLRQETQYF
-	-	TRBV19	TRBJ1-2	TGTGCCAGTACCATGGGGGGGGAAGTCTATGGCTACACCTTC	CASTMGGEVYGYTF
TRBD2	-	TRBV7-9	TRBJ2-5	TGTGCCAGCAGCTTAGGTCTAGCGGGGAGCCTAGAGACCCAGTACTTC	CASSLGLAGSLETQYF
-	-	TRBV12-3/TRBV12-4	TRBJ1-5	TGTGCCAGCAGACGAACAGGGAATCAGCCCCAGCATTTT	CASRRTGNQPQHF
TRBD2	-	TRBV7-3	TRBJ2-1	TGTGCCAGCAGCTTAGCGGGGGGGCACAATGAGCAGTTCTTC	CASSLAGGHNEQFF
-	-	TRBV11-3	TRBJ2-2	TGTGCCAGCAGTCCCGGACTTGACCGGGGGCTGTTTTTT	CASSPGLDRGLFF
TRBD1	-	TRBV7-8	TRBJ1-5	TGTGCCAGCAGCTTCTATCTCAGGGGGAAGTATAGCAATCAGCCCCAGCATTTT	CASSFYLRGKYSNQPQHF
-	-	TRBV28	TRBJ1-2	TGTGCCAGCAGTGGACCCTCCGGGACACGTATCTATGGCTACACCTTC	CASSGPSGTRIYGYTF
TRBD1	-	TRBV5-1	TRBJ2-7	TGCGCCAGCAGCTTGAGACAGGGGCTAAGCGAGCAGTACTTC	CASSLRQGLSEQYF
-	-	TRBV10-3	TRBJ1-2	TGTGCCATCAGTGAGCCAGATATCAAAAGGGGCTATGGCTACACCTTC	CAISEPDIKRGYGYTF
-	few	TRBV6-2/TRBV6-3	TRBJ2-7	TGTGCCAGCAGTTACGGTACAGTCCCCTACGAGCAGTACTTC	CASSYGTVPYEQYF
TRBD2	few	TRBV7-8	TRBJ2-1	TGTGCCAGCGGGGTGTCTAGCGGGGTTAATGAGCAGTTCTTC	CASGVSSGVNEQFF
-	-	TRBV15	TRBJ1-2	TGTGCCACCAGCAGAGATTACCGACAGGCTACATACGAGAACTATGGCTACACCTTC	CATSRDYRQATYENYGYTF
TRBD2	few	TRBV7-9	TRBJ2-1	TGTGCCAGCAGCCCACGGACTAGCTCCTACAATGAGCAGTTCTTC	CASSPRTSSYNEQFF
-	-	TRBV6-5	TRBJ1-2	TGTGCCAGCAGTTCCCACATGATAATGGCGGACTATGGCTACACCTTC	CASSSHMIMADYGYTF
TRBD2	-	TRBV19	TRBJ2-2	TGTGCCAGTAGTATACTAGCGGGGAACACCGGGGAGCTGTTTTTT	CASSILAGNTGELFF
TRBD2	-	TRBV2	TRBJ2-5	TGTGCCAGCACGGGCAGCGGGGGGCTCCAAGAGACCCAGTACTTC	CASTGSGGLQETQYF
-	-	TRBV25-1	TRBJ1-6	TGTGCCAGCAGCTCGGACCGGGGGATATTCAATTCACCCCTCCACTTT	CASSSDRGIFNSPLHF
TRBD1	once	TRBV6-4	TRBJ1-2	TGTGCCAGCCGGAACGCCGGGACAGAGGGCTACACCTTC	CASRNAGTEGYTF